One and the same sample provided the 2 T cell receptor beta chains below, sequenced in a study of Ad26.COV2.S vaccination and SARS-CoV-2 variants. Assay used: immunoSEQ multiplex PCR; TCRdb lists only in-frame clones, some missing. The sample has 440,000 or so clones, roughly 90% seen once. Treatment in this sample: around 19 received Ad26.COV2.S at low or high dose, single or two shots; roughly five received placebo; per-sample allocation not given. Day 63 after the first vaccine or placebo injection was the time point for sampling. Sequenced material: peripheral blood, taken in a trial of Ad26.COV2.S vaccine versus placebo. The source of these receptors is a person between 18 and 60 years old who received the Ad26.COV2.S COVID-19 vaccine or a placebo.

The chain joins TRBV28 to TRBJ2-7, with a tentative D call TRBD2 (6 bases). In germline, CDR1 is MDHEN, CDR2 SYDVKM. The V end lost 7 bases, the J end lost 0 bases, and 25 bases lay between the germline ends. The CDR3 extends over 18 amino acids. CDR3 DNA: TGTGCCAGCAACACGCGGGACCCCCGAGAGGGTAGCTCCTACGAGCAGTACTTC. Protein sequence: CASNTRDPREGSSYEQYF.

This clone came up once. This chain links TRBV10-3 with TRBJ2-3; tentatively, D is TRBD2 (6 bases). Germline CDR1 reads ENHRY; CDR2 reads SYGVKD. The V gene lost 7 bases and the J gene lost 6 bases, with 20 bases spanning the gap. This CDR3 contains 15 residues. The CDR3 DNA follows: TGTGCCATCAAACGACGGCCACCGGGAGAGGATACGCAGTATTTT. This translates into CAIKRRPPGEDTQYF.